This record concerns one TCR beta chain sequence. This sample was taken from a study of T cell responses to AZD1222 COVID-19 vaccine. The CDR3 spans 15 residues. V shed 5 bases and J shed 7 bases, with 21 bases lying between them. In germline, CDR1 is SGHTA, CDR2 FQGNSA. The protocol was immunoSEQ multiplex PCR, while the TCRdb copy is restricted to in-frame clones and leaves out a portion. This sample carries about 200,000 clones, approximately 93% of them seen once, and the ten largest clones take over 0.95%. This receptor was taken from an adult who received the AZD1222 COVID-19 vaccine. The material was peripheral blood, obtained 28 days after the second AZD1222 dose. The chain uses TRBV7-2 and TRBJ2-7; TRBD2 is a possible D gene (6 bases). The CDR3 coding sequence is TGTGCCAGCAGCCGCTCAACTACCGGGAGCCTTGAGCAGTACTTC. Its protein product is CASSRSTTGSLEQYF.